The sequence of this T cell receptor beta chain was determined in a study of T cells in Graves' hyperthyroidism and ophthalmopathy. As for the study in general: Specimen type is peripheral blood, collected at initial diagnosis prior to any treatment.

The source of the PBMCs was around 10 ml of fresh peripheral blood. Template material for amplifying TCR beta CDR3 regions consisted of RNA transcripts. Initially, a first-round RT-PCR of the TCR CDR3 employed the HTBI primer set. In TCRdb, the multiplex PCR reads were re-called with MiXCR into one record per CDR3 protein. This table holds some 270,000 distinct CDR3 sequences, approximately 13% found once. The CDR3 has 15 amino acids. Trimming removed 8 bases from V and 1 base from J; junction bases left unmatched: 6. Germline V gives CDR1 SGHDN, CDR2 FVKESK. The gene calls are TRBV14 and TRBJ2-4; 9 bases align to TRBD1. The material sequenced was blood. The TCR comes from a woman aged 40-49 years with Graves' hyperthyroidism. This CDR3 reads CASDYRGPAKNIQYF. DNA for the CDR3: TGTGCCAGCGATTACAGGGGGCCGGCCAAAAACATTCAGTACTTC.